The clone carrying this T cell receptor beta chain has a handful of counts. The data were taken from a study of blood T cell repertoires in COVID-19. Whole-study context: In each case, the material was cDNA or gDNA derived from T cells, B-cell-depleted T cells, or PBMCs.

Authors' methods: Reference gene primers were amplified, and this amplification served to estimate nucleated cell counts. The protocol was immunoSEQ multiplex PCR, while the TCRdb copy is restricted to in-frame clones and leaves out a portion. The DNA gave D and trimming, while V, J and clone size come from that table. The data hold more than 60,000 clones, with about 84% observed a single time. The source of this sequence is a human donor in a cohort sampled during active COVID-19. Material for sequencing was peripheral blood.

The CDR3 nucleotides read TGTGCCAGCAGTTTATGGGCGAGTGCAGATACGCAGTATTTT. Translating it yields CASSLWASADTQYF. The chain recombines TRBV27 with TRBJ2-3, with unresolved D. There are 14 residues in the CDR3. Germline CDR1 is MNHEY and CDR2 is SMNVEV (reference sequence). V lost 1 base and J lost 4, with 9 bases in between.